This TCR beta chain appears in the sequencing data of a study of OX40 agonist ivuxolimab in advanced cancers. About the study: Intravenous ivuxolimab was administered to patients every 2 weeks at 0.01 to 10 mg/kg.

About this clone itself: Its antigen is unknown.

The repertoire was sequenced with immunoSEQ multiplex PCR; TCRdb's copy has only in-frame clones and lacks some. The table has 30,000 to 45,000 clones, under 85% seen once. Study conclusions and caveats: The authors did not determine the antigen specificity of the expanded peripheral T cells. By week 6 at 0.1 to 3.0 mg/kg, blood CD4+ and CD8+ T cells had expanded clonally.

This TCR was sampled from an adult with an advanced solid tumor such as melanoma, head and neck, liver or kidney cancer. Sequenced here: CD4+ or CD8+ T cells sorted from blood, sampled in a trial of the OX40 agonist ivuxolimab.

The CDR3 loop is CASSPRVGTSNNEQFF. Written as DNA, the CDR3 is TGTGCCAGCAGCCCGCGCGTCGGGACTAGTAACAATGAGCAGTTCTTC. The chain uses TRBV7-6 and TRBJ2-1, with 8 bases aligning to TRBD2. Germline values: CDR1 SGHVS, CDR2 FNYEAQ. CDR3 size: 16 residues. Trimming removed 5 bases from V and 5 bases from J; junction bases left unmatched: 11.